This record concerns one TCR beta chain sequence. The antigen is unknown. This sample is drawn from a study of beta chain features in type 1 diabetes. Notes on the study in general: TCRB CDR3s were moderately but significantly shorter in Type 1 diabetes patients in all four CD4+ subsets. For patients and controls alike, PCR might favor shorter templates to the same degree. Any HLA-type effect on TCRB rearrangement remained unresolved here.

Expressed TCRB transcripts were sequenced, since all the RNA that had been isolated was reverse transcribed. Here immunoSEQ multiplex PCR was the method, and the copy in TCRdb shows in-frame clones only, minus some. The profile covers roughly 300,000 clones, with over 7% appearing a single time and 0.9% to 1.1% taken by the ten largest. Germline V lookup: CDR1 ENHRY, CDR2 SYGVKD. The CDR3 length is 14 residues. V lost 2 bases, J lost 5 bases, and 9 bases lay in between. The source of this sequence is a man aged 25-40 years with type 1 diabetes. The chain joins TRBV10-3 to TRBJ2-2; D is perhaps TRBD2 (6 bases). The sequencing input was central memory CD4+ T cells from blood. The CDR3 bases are TGTGCCATCAGTGAGACTAGCAGAACCGGGGAGCTGTTTTTT. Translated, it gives CAISETSRTGELFF.